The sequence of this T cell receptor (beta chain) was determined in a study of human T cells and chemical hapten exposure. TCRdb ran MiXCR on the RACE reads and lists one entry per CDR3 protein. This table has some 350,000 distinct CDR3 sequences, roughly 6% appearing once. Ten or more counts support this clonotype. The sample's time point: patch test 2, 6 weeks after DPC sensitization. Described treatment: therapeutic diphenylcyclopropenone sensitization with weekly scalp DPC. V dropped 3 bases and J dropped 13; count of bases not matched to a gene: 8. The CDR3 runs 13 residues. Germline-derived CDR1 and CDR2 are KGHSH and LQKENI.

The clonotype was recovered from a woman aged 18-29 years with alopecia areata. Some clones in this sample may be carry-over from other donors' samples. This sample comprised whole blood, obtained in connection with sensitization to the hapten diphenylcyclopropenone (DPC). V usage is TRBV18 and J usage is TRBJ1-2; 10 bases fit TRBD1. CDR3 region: CASSPPGQGPLTF. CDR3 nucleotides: TGTGCCAGCTCACCCCCGGGACAGGGGCCACTCACCTTC.